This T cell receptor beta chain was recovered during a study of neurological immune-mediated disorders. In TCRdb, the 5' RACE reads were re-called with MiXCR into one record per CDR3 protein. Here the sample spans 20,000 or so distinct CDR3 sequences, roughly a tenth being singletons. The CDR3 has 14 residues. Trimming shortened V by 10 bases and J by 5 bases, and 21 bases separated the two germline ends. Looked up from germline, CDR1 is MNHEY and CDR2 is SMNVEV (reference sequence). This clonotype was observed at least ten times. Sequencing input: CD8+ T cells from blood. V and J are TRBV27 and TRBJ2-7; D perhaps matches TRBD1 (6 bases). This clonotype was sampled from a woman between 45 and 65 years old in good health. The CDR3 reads CATVGGRGSNEQYF. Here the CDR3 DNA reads TGTGCCACCGTGGGCGGCAGGGGTAGCAACGAGCAGTACTTC.